These 24 T cell receptor beta chains originate from one sample sequenced in a study of shared clonotypes between healthy human individuals. Data came from immunoSEQ multiplex PCR; TCRdb stores just in-frame clones and leaves some out. The data hold roughly 2.2 million clones, with about 92% observed a single time. Sequenced: naive CD4+ T cells from PBMCs. The subset was: CD45RA+ positively selected. These receptor sequences come from a man between 18 and 29 years old in good health. Some clones in this sample may be carry-over from other donors' samples.

The J gene is TRBJ2-5, the V gene TRBV15; weak D call: TRBD2 (5 bases). TRBJ2-7 matches the DNA end more closely, so the J call is doubtful. The CDR3 sequence is 14 residues long. CDR1 LNHNV and CDR2 YYDKDF come from the germline V gene (reference sequence). In nucleotides, the CDR3 is TGTGCCACCAGCAGAGAAGCACTAGCCTACGAGCAGTACTTC. The encoded protein is CATSREALAYEQYF.

This clone was counted a few times. This chain connects TRBV4-1 to TRBJ2-1; D assignment may be TRBD1 or TRBD2 (5 bases each). Trimming cost V 4 bases and J 10 bases, with 14 bases left between them. Germline V gene data show CDR1 as MGHRA and CDR2 as YSYEKL. This CDR3 is 13 amino acids long. In nucleotides, the CDR3 is TGCGCCAGCAGCCTGGGACGCGGGCGGGAGCAGTTCTTC. It yields the protein CASSLGRGREQFF.

The chain couples TRBV6-5 to TRBJ2-7; 7 bases line up with TRBD1. V shed 2 bases and J 1 base; nucleotides not matched to a gene: 8. The CDR3 length is 16 residues. CDR1 and CDR2 from the germline V gene are MNHEY and SVGAGI. CDR3 coding DNA: TGTGCCAGCAGTTACAGCTCGTTGGGACAGTCCTACGAGCAGTACTTC. Translated, it gives CASSYSSLGQSYEQYF.

The chain carries TRBV18 and TRBJ2-5; 14 nucleotides line up with TRBD2. CDR3 length: 15 amino acids. The germline V gene encodes CDR1 KGHSH and CDR2 LQKENI. Trimming removed 5 bases from V and 3 bases from J; junction bases left unmatched: 2. The CDR3 DNA is TGTGCCAGCTCATTGGGACTAGCGGGAGAAGAGACCCAGTACTTC. It specifies CASSLGLAGEETQYF.

With regard to this clone: Other DNA variants within this sample encode the same CDR3. This chain links TRBV4-3 with TRBJ2-6, with D tentatively TRBD2 (5 bases). The V gene's germline CDR1 is LGHNA and CDR2 YSLEER. Trimming removed 1 base at V and 2 bases at J, with 9 bases between. The CDR3 runs to 16 residues. This CDR3 reads CASSQATGTGANVLTF. The DNA of the CDR3 is TGCGCCAGCAGCCAAGCTACGGGGACTGGGGCCAACGTCCTGACTTTC.

This clone was seen only once. The rearrangement links TRBV9 to TRBJ2-1; a possible D gene is TRBD1 (6 bases). This CDR3 has 16 residues. Between the trimmed V and J ends, which lost 0 bases and 2 bases, there was a span of 12 bases. Per the germline V gene, CDR1 is SGDLS and CDR2 is YYNGEE. The CDR3 region is CASSVVSTGPYNEQFF. Here the CDR3 DNA reads TGTGCCAGCAGCGTAGTGAGCACAGGGCCCTACAATGAGCAGTTCTTC.

This chain links TRBV19 with TRBJ1-5, with 8 bases that match TRBD1. The CDR3 is made up of 18 amino acids. CDR1 and CDR2 (germline): LNHDA, SQIVND (reference sequence). Trimming at V came to 3 bases and at J to 1 base, leaving 11 bases not matched to a gene. The CDR3 coding sequence is TGTGCCAGTAGTATCGGGACAGGTCCCTCCCCCAGCAATCAGCCCCAGCATTTT. Its translation: CASSIGTGPSPSNQPQHF.

The J gene is TRBJ2-7, the V gene TRBV28; 8 bases map to TRBD1. J gave up 2 bases and V 4 bases, and 7 bases lay outside the gene matches. This CDR3 spans 15 amino acids. Germline V lookup: CDR1 MDHEN, CDR2 SYDVKM. CDR3 protein: CASSSPGQATYEQYF. As DNA, the CDR3 is TGTGCCAGCAGTTCCCCGGGACAGGCGACCTACGAGCAGTACTTC.

The chain recombines TRBV21-1 with TRBJ1-5; TRBD1 is the table's D call and was not checked against the DNA. TRBV21-1 is deemed a pseudogene. The CDR3 has 20 residues. CDR3 region: CAPSAEDRVRVVDSNQPQHF. As DNA, the CDR3 is TGTGCCCCCTCGGCCGAGGACAGGGTAAGAGTCGTGGATAGCAATCAGCCCCAGCATTTT.

This clone was observed a single time. The J gene is TRBJ1-2, the V gene TRBV11-2; D remains unclear. CDR1 SGHAT and CDR2 FQNNGV come from the germline V gene. CDR3 size: 15 residues. Trimming took off 1 base at V and 3 bases at J, with 12 bases between the two ends. The CDR3, as DNA: TGTGCCAGCAGCTTAGTTAGCAAAAACTACTATGGCTACACCTTC. It encodes CASSLVSKNYYGYTF.

The V gene is TRBV4-2, the J gene TRBJ2-5; 7 bases line up with TRBD2. The J call is in doubt because the DNA end fits TRBJ2-7 better. This CDR3 contains 18 residues. CDR1 is LGHNA, CDR2 YNFKEQ, per germline. For the CDR3, the DNA is TGTGCCAGCAGCCGAGCGGGCGGCGACCCGGGAGGAGGCTACGAGCAGTACTTC. Translated: CASSRAGGDPGGGYEQYF.

V usage is TRBV19 and J usage is TRBJ2-1; no clear D. The CDR3 is 14 amino acids. V shed 7 bases and J shed 3 bases, with 13 bases lying between them. Germline CDR1 LNHDA, CDR2 SQIVND (reference sequence). The CDR3 DNA is TGTGCCAGTACCCCTAATTCCTTCTACAATGAGCAGTTCTTC. Translated, it gives CASTPNSFYNEQFF. Filled out from reference TRBV19 and TRBJ2-1, the complete variable domain reads DGGITQSPKYLFRKEGQNVTLSCEQNLNHDAMYWYRQDPGQGLRLIYYSQIVNDFQKGDIAEGYSVSREKKESFPLTVTSAQKNPTAFYLCASTPNSFYNEQFFGPGTRLTVL.

The genes are TRBV6-4 and TRBJ1-1; 9 bases agree with TRBD1. The V segment lost 7 bases and the J segment 1 base; nucleotides outside the gene matches: 4. This CDR3 region has 14 residues. Germline loops: CDR1 MRHNA, CDR2 SNTAGT. CDR3 amino acids: CASKPGQGNTEAFF. The DNA of the CDR3 is TGTGCCAGCAAACCGGGACAGGGGAACACTGAAGCTTTCTTT.

This chain uses TRBV6-5 with TRBJ1-6; D is unresolved. Germline V lookup: CDR1 MNHEY, CDR2 SVGAGI. This CDR3 has 15 amino acids. Trimming left V 2 bases short and J 6 bases short, with 11 bases between. This CDR3 is CASSYHIAGNSPLHF. The CDR3 DNA reads as TGTGCCAGCAGTTACCACATCGCGGGTAATTCACCCCTCCACTTT.

The chain uses TRBV7-8 and TRBJ1-2, with 11 bases aligning to TRBD1. V gave up 1 base and J gave up 3 bases; unmatched junction bases: 10. There are 18 residues in the CDR3. In germline, CDR1 is SGHVS, CDR2 FQNEAQ. CDR3 protein: CASSLGGGLGQGDYGYTF. CDR3 in DNA: TGTGCCAGCAGCTTAGGAGGAGGGTTGGGACAGGGGGACTATGGCTACACCTTC.

Points on this clone: This specimen includes other DNA sequences encoding the same CDR3. The gene calls are TRBV7-9 and TRBJ2-7; 8 bases align to TRBD1. Germline V gene data show CDR1 as SEHNR and CDR2 as FQNEAQ (reference sequence). Trimming took 1 base from V and 6 from J; bases not matched to a gene: 2. This CDR3 is 13 amino acids long. This CDR3 is CASSLGQGREQYF. The CDR3 DNA follows: TGTGCCAGCAGCTTAGGACAGGGGCGCGAGCAGTACTTC.

This rearrangement joins TRBV25-1 to TRBJ2-2; D perhaps matches TRBD1 (7 bases). Deletions cut 2 bases from V and 4 bases from J, with 11 bases between. This CDR3 is built from 15 residues. CDR1 is MGHDK and CDR2 is SYGVNS in the germline V gene. For the CDR3, the DNA is TGTGCCAGCAGTGAAGCGGGACAGCCCACCGGGGAGCTGTTTTTT. Its translation is CASSEAGQPTGELFF.

The V gene is TRBV5-1, the J gene TRBJ2-7, with 7 nucleotides matching TRBD1. Germline-derived CDR1 and CDR2 are SGHRS and YFSETQ. The V gene end was trimmed by 0 bases and the J gene end by 5 bases; junction bases not matched to a gene: 5. The CDR3 spans 14 residues. DNA for the CDR3: TGCGCCAGCAGCTTGGGACAGGGAATCGACGAGCAGTACTTC. As protein: CASSLGQGIDEQYF.

The chain uses TRBV4-2 and TRBJ2-1; 15 bases match TRBD2. The CDR3 is 17 residues long. Germline assignment: CDR1 LGHNA and CDR2 YNFKEQ. The V segment lost 2 bases and the J segment 7 bases; nucleotides outside the gene matches: 6. CDR3 bases: TGTGCCAGCAGCCAACCGGGACTAGCGGGAGGCCTAAATGAGCAGTTCTTC. Amino acid sequence: CASSQPGLAGGLNEQFF.

This clone was counted once. V and J are TRBV5-1 and TRBJ2-2; 11 nucleotides agree with TRBD2. Germline CDR1 SGHRS, CDR2 YFSETQ. The J segment lost 3 bases and the V segment lost 4 bases, leaving 5 bases of the junction unmatched. The CDR3 contains 16 residues. CDR3 nucleotide sequence: TGCGCCAGCAGCCCTCTGACTAGCGGGGACACCGGGGAGCTGTTTTTT. This gives the protein CASSPLTSGDTGELFF.

This chain links TRBV5-4 with TRBJ2-2; 8 bases align to TRBD1. The CDR3 totals 16 residues. The germline CDR1 and CDR2 sequences are SGHNT and YYREEE (reference sequence). The V gene end was trimmed by 2 bases and the J gene end by 0 bases; junction bases not matched to a gene: 3. CDR3 amino acids: CASSLWTGTNTGELFF. The CDR3 DNA is TGTGCCAGCAGCTTATGGACAGGGACGAACACCGGGGAGCTGTTTTTT.

The rearrangement links TRBV19 to TRBJ1-5; 8 bases align to TRBD1. From germline, CDR1 is LNHDA and CDR2 SQIVND (reference sequence). The CDR3 consists of 17 residues. The V segment lost 1 base and the J segment 5 bases; nucleotides outside the gene matches: 10. The chain's CDR3 is CASSIGTGPSIDQPQHF. The DNA of the CDR3 is TGTGCCAGTAGTATAGGGACAGGGCCCTCAATCGATCAGCCCCAGCATTTT.

In regard to this clone: Other DNA sequences in the sample encode the same CDR3. The J gene is TRBJ2-7, the V gene TRBV28, with 9 bases lining up with TRBD1. From germline, CDR1 is MDHEN and CDR2 SYDVKM. CDR3 size: 15 residues. V gave up 7 bases and J gave up 7 bases; unmatched junction bases: 14. CDR3: CASTTLGTGWGEQYF. CDR3 nucleotide sequence: TGTGCCAGCACCACTCTCGGGACAGGGTGGGGTGAGCAGTACTTC.

The chain uses TRBV28 and TRBJ2-7; a weak D match, TRBD2 (6 bases). V lost 5 bases to trimming and J lost 3 bases, with 17 bases between them. This CDR3 contains 15 residues. The germline V gene encodes CDR1 MDHEN and CDR2 SYDVKM. The CDR3 here is CASSLPGRRHYEQYF. The CDR3 region has the DNA TGTGCCAGCAGTCTCCCGGGGAGGCGACACTACGAGCAGTACTTC.